The 21 T cell receptor beta chains reported below all come from one sample, sequenced in a study of T-cell reconstitution after alpha-beta-depleted transplantation in children. The authors prepared the TCRbeta library with unique molecular identifiers. Via MiXCR, TCRdb re-called the PCR reads, giving one row per CDR3 protein. The sample includes a few hundred thousand distinct CDR3 sequences, 13% seen only once; the top ten take around 2.2%. Sample: PBMCs, mostly from graft donor cells, taken 360 days after TCRalphabeta/CD19-depleted stem cell transplant. Receptor source: a male patient younger than 18 who had a stem cell transplant for acute myeloid leukemia, so the T cells may come from the graft donor.

J is TRBJ2-4 and V is TRBV5-1, with 9 bases lining up with TRBD1. The V gene's germline CDR1 is SGHRS and CDR2 YFSETQ. The CDR3 consists of 14 residues. Unmatched junction bases numbered 8, after V lost 7 bases and J lost 6 bases. DNA of the CDR3: TGCGCCAGCGGAACAGGGGGCGCCGGAAACATTCAGTACTTC. Translation: CASGTGGAGNIQYF.

This clonotype came up a few times. The chain combines TRBV15 with TRBJ2-5; 11 positions match TRBD2. CDR3 length: 18 residues. Germline CDR1 and CDR2: LNHNV and YYDKDF (reference sequence). V trimming: 0 bases; J trimming: 3 bases; junction bases outside the gene matches: 9. The CDR3 sequence: CATSRDRRSGREEETQYF. CDR3 nucleotide sequence: TGTGCCACCAGCAGAGATCGGCGTAGCGGGAGGGAGGAAGAGACCCAGTACTTC.

V gene TRBV30 combines with J gene TRBJ1-1, with D unresolved. V was clipped by 4 bases and J by 3 bases, with 12 bases between them. The CDR3 runs to 13 residues. From germline, CDR1 is GTSNPN and CDR2 SVGIG (reference sequence). The CDR3 sequence is CAWNLAEYTEAFF. For the CDR3, the DNA is TGTGCCTGGAATTTAGCAGAGTACACTGAAGCTTTCTTT.

This clonotype was recorded at least ten times. The V gene is TRBV12-3 or TRBV12-4, the J gene TRBJ2-1; D is perhaps TRBD1 (6 bases). The ends were cut back, 6 bases at V and 1 base at J, with 16 bases in the middle. This CDR3 has 16 residues. CDR3 nucleotides: TGTGCCAGCAGCCCCTACACAGGGAGTTCCTACAATGAGCAGTTCTTC. Translation gives CASSPYTGSSYNEQFF.

This clonotype was observed a few times. V gene TRBV7-3 combines with J gene TRBJ2-1, with TRBD2 identical over 10 bases. This CDR3 is 16 amino acids long. The germline CDR1 and CDR2 sequences are SGHTA and FQGTGA. J lost 7 bases, V lost 5 bases, and 11 bases had no gene match. For the CDR3, the DNA is TGTGCCAGCAGCCCCCCGGGACTAGCGAGGGCTAATGAGCAGTTCTTC. Protein product: CASSPPGLARANEQFF.

This clonotype was recorded a few times. The rearrangement links TRBV20-1 to TRBJ2-7; 8 bases match TRBD2. Germline CDR1 DFQATT, CDR2 SNEGSKA (reference sequence). The CDR3 contains 15 residues. Trimming removed 3 bases from V and 3 bases from J; junction bases left unmatched: 10. The CDR3 loop is CSASKLAGPLYEQYF. Here the CDR3 DNA reads TGCAGTGCTAGCAAGTTAGCGGGACCCCTCTACGAGCAGTACTTC.

This clonotype appeared a few times. V usage is TRBV28 and J usage is TRBJ2-7, with D tentatively TRBD2 (6 bases). Between the trimmed V and J ends, which lost 2 bases and 2 bases, there was a span of 16 bases. CDR1 is MDHEN and CDR2 is SYDVKM in the germline V gene. CDR3 size: 16 residues. CDR3 bases: TGTGCCAGCAGTTTAATCAGGTACGGGAGCCCCTACGAGCAGTACTTC. Protein product: CASSLIRYGSPYEQYF.

The J gene is TRBJ1-1, the V gene TRBV30; D is unresolved. The CDR3 length is 13 residues. With 4 bases removed from V and 1 base from J, the gap between germline ends came to 10 bases. Germline values: CDR1 GTSNPN, CDR2 SVGIG (reference sequence). The CDR3 DNA follows: TGTGCCTGGAAACGGCAGAAGAACACTGAAGCTTTCTTT. Its protein product is CAWKRQKNTEAFF.

This clonotype occurred many times. V is TRBV6-5 and J is TRBJ2-7, with a weak D call TRBD1 (6 bases). V dropped 8 bases and J dropped 4 bases, with 18 bases sitting between them. Germline V gene data show CDR1 as MNHEY and CDR2 as SVGAGI. The CDR3 covers 14 residues. CDR3 nucleotide sequence: TGTGCCAGCCTCAGAAGGGACAAACCGTACGAGCAGTACTTC. Translation: CASLRRDKPYEQYF.

The CDR3 sequence is CATSDPSYGTGELFF. The CDR3 DNA reads TGTGCCACCAGTGATCCCTCGTATGGCACCGGGGAGCTGTTTTTT. The V and J genes are TRBV24-1 and TRBJ2-2; D is ambiguous. V was pared by 3 bases and J by 4 bases, with 11 bases between. The CDR3 extends over 15 amino acids. Per the germline V gene, CDR1 is KGHDR and CDR2 is SFDVKD.

The CDR3 protein is CASSQEPGVNIQYF. CDR3 nucleotides: TGTGCCAGCAGCCAAGAGCCGGGAGTGAACATTCAGTACTTC. The chain links TRBV3-1 to TRBJ2-4, with D maybe TRBD2 (6 bases). Germline lookup yields CDR1 LGHDT and CDR2 YNNKEL (reference sequence). CDR3 size: 14 residues. The germline V and J ends were trimmed by 0 bases and 7 bases, with 10 bases remaining between them.

Many counts were recorded for this clonotype. The chain joins TRBV4-3 to TRBJ2-3; no reliable D call. This CDR3 region has 15 residues. From germline, CDR1 is LGHNA and CDR2 YSLEER. The V end lost 0 bases, the J end lost 2 bases, and 9 bases lay between the germline ends. CDR3 amino acids: CASSQEARLTDTQYF. The CDR3 DNA sequence: TGCGCCAGCAGCCAAGAGGCCCGACTCACAGATACGCAGTATTTT.

This clonotype was seen a handful of times. V usage is TRBV6-5 and J usage is TRBJ2-5; 10 bases agree with TRBD1. V dropped 6 bases and J dropped 4; count of bases not matched to a gene: 5. CDR3 length equals 14 residues. Per germline, CDR1 MNHEY and CDR2 SVGAGI. CDR3 sequence: CASRGQGGGETQYF. CDR3 nucleotides: TGTGCCAGCAGAGGACAGGGGGGCGGAGAGACCCAGTACTTC.

This clonotype was found many times. The V gene is TRBV7-2, the J gene TRBJ2-2, with D perhaps assigned TRBD1 or TRBD2 (5 bases each). The CDR3 loop spans 15 amino acids. V shed 7 bases and J shed 6 bases, with 18 bases lying between them. Germline assignment: CDR1 SGHTA and CDR2 FQGNSA. Here the CDR3 reads CASTKRGSAPGELFF. In nucleotides, the CDR3 is TGTGCCAGCACCAAGAGGGGTAGCGCCCCCGGGGAGCTGTTTTTT.

CDR3 in DNA: TGCGCCAGCAGCCAACGGACAGGGTCAGTTTCAGATACGCAGTATTTT. This gives the protein CASSQRTGSVSDTQYF. The chain combines TRBV4-3 with TRBJ2-3, with 8 bases that match TRBD1. The CDR3 spans 16 residues. V was pared by 2 bases and J by 4 bases, with 8 bases of the junction left unmatched. Germline values: CDR1 LGHNA, CDR2 YSLEER.

This clonotype was detected only a few times. The chain employs TRBV28 and TRBJ2-7, with D tentatively TRBD1 (6 bases). Germline CDR1 is MDHEN and CDR2 is SYDVKM. This CDR3 is built from 15 residues. With 3 bases removed from V and 3 bases from J, the gap between germline ends came to 15 bases. CDR3 bases: TGTGCCAGCAGTTTTAGCTTACAGGGAGTCTACGAGCAGTACTTC. Translating it yields CASSFSLQGVYEQYF.

The V gene is TRBV12-3 or TRBV12-4, the J gene TRBJ2-1; perhaps TRBD1 as D (6 bases). The V end lost 8 bases, the J end lost 6 bases, and 14 bases lay between the germline ends. The CDR3 is made up of 13 amino acids. This chain's CDR3 is CASERTAFNEQFF. For the CDR3, the DNA is TGTGCCAGCGAGCGGACAGCCTTCAATGAGCAGTTCTTC.

This clonotype was counted at least ten times. This chain joins TRBV10-3 and TRBJ2-7, with a possible D match to TRBD1 (6 bases). The ends were cut back, 4 bases at V and 4 bases at J, with 14 bases in the middle. Germline V CDR1 and CDR2: ENHRY, SYGVKD. The CDR3 spans 14 residues. CDR3 sequence: CAISGYRELYEQYF. CDR3 bases: TGTGCCATCAGTGGTTACAGGGAATTGTACGAGCAGTACTTC.

This chain uses TRBV4-3 with TRBJ1-2; 7 bases map to TRBD1. This CDR3 is built from 17 residues. The ends lost 0 bases at V and 2 bases at J; junction bases unmatched: 9. Germline V gene sequence: CDR1 LGHNA, CDR2 YSLEER. DNA of the CDR3: TGCGCCAGCAGCCAAGATATTCAGGACAGGCGGAACTATGGCTACACCTTC. This encodes CASSQDIQDRRNYGYTF.

The chain is built from TRBV27 and TRBJ1-6, with TRBD1 as a possible D gene (5 bases). The CDR3 has 15 amino acids. Germline CDR1 MNHEY, CDR2 SMNVEV (reference sequence). V was shortened by 2 bases and J by 4 bases, with 9 bases between the two germline ends. This CDR3 reads CASSLIGGYNSPLHF. The CDR3 coding sequence is TGTGCCAGCAGTTTAATCGGGGGTTATAATTCACCCCTCCACTTT.

The chain combines TRBV7-8 with TRBJ2-1; no definite D call. Germline-derived CDR1 and CDR2 are SGHVS and FQNEAQ. This CDR3 comprises 17 residues. The V end lost 5 bases, the J end lost 4 bases, and 21 bases lay between the germline ends. Here the CDR3 DNA reads TGTGCCAGCAGCCGCGGACGCCTACAGAGTCTTTACAATGAGCAGTTCTTC. It codes for CASSRGRLQSLYNEQFF.